Below are 26 T cell receptor beta chains sequenced from a single sample in a study of cytomegalovirus exposure and HLA in healthy donors listed by TCRdb under 2017. Libraries were constructed by the immunoSEQ multiplex PCR assay. For the multiplex PCR, a mixture combining 60 forward primers for TCR Vbeta segments and 13 reverse primers for TCR Jbeta segments was used. This immuneACCESS table, as held by TCRdb, lists in-frame sequences with V and J called but not all clones. Of the missing ones, under half trace to an unresolved V gene in checked studies; the others have no known cause. The sample table contains some 150,000 clones; only one count was recorded for 72% of them. The top ten clones comprise under 5.5% of the sample. Source material: PBMCs. The origin of the receptors is a man over 45 in good health and CMV-seropositive.

CDR3 bases: TGTGCCAGTAGTATCCCCTCCGAGACAGGTTACACAGATACGCAGTATTTT. Translating it yields CASSIPSETGYTDTQYF. The chain has TRBV19 and TRBJ2-3, with D perhaps matching TRBD1 (6 bases). V was cut by 3 bases and J by 2 bases, with 18 bases left in between. The CDR3 is made up of 17 amino acids. Germline V lookup: CDR1 LNHDA, CDR2 SQIVND (reference sequence).

The chain combines TRBV15 with TRBJ2-5, with TRBD2 matching over 16 bases. Trimming at V came to 10 bases and at J to 7 bases, leaving 9 bases not matched to a gene. The V gene's germline CDR1 is LNHNV and CDR2 YYDKDF (reference sequence). The CDR3 runs 15 residues. The CDR3 region is CASGTSGRVGGTQYF. Here the CDR3 DNA reads TGTGCCAGCGGGACTAGCGGGAGGGTTGGGGGGACCCAGTACTTC.

The chain is built from TRBV6-1 and TRBJ1-4; TRBD1 matches 7 bases. This CDR3 contains 17 residues. In germline, CDR1 is MNHNS, CDR2 SASEGT. The trim removed 3 bases at V and 6 bases at J, leaving 13 bases unmatched. The DNA of the CDR3 is TGTGCCAGCAGTGATTTCAGCCGGGACAGCCTATATGAAAAACTGTTTTTT. Its protein is CASSDFSRDSLYEKLFF.

This clone has a handful of counts. The V call is TRBV4-2, the J call TRBJ1-2; 8 bases are shared with TRBD1. This CDR3 region has 15 residues. Germline values: CDR1 LGHNA, CDR2 YNFKEQ. The V gene end was trimmed by 8 bases and the J gene end by 7 bases; junction bases not matched to a gene: 15. As DNA, the CDR3 is TGTGCCAGCGGTCCCCCCCGTGGACAGGGTAGTGGCTACACCTTC. This encodes CASGPPRGQGSGYTF.

The chain combines TRBV6-6 with TRBJ2-7; 8 bases align to TRBD1. Trimming removed 5 bases from V and 6 bases from J; junction bases left unmatched: 9. CDR1 and CDR2 from the germline V gene are MNHNY and SVGAGI (reference sequence). The CDR3 is 14 amino acids. The CDR3 nucleotides read TGTGCCAGCAGTCCCGGACAGGGCCGGAGCGAGCAGTACTTC. The encoded protein is CASSPGQGRSEQYF.

The chain employs TRBV18 and TRBJ2-2; no definite D call. Germline V gene lookup returns CDR1 KGHSH and CDR2 LQKENI. The CDR3 totals 14 residues. V gave up 3 bases and J gave up 1 base, with 6 bases separating them. CDR3 sequence reads: CASSPPVNTGELFF. The CDR3 DNA sequence: TGTGCCAGCTCACCGCCGGTGAACACCGGGGAGCTGTTTTTT.

This chain connects TRBV7-9 to TRBJ1-5; 7 nucleotides line up with TRBD1. Germline V gene sequence: CDR1 SEHNR, CDR2 FQNEAQ (reference sequence). V trimming: 4 bases; J trimming: 7 bases; junction bases outside the gene matches: 13. CDR3 length: 16 residues. The CDR3 DNA sequence: TGTGCCAGCAGCTCTAGTCGACAGGGACGAGAGCAGCCCCAGCATTTT. This sequence encodes CASSSSRQGREQPQHF.

This CDR3 reads CSGDRGLGEAFF. CDR3 in DNA: TGCAGCGGGGACAGGGGGCTAGGTGAAGCTTTCTTT. The chain links TRBV29-1 to TRBJ1-1; 12 positions agree with TRBD1. The V segment lost 7 bases and the J segment 7 bases; nucleotides outside the gene matches: 4. CDR1 and CDR2 from the germline V gene are SQVTM and ANQGSEA. This CDR3 contains 12 residues.

V usage is TRBV5-1 and J usage is TRBJ1-2; 8 nucleotides agree with TRBD1. The length of the CDR3 is 14 residues. The germline V gene encodes CDR1 SGHRS and CDR2 YFSETQ. The trim removed 3 bases at V and 5 bases at J, leaving 6 bases unmatched. The CDR3 coding sequence is TGCGCCAGCAGCTCCGGAGACAGGGGTTATGGCTACACCTTC. Translated: CASSSGDRGYGYTF.

The chain has TRBV7-2 and TRBJ2-7; TRBD1 matches at 10 bases. Unmatched junction bases numbered 8, after V lost 5 bases and J lost 7 bases. There are 14 residues in the CDR3. Germline V gene data show CDR1 as SGHTA and CDR2 as FQGNSA. CDR3 residues: CASSPRTGGWEQYF. CDR3 bases: TGTGCCAGCAGCCCCCGGACAGGGGGGTGGGAGCAGTACTTC. The full variable domain, with the rest looked up from reference TRBV7-2 and TRBJ2-7, is GAGVSQSPSNKVTEKGKDVELRCDPISGHTALYWYRQSLGQGLEFLIYFQGNSAPDKSGLPSDRFSAERTGGSVSTLTIQRTQQEDSAVYLCASSPRTGGWEQYFGPGTRLTVT.

This chain joins TRBV19 and TRBJ1-2; TRBD1 matches at 7 bases. Germline trimming cut 10 bases from V and 1 base from J; bases unmatched to any gene: 6. The CDR3 sequence is 13 residues long. Germline V gene sequence: CDR1 LNHDA, CDR2 SQIVND (reference sequence). The CDR3 nucleotides read TGTGCCACTTGGGGACAGTATAACTATGGCTACACCTTC. This translates into CATWGQYNYGYTF. Combining the CDR3 with reference TRBV19 and TRBJ1-2 gives the whole variable domain DGGITQSPKYLFRKEGQNVTLSCEQNLNHDAMYWYRQDPGQGLRLIYYSQIVNDFQKGDIAEGYSVSREKKESFPLTVTSAQKNPTAFYLCATWGQYNYGYTFGSGTRLTVV.

Of note for this clone: Other DNA sequences of this sample code for an identical CDR3. The chain is built from TRBV5-1 and TRBJ1-5; TRBD1 matches at 7 bases. The CDR3 has 15 amino acids. V dropped 0 bases and J dropped 0; count of bases not matched to a gene: 0. In germline, CDR1 is SGHRS, CDR2 YFSETQ. CDR3 sequence (DNA): TGCGCCAGCAGCTTGGAGGGGGCTAGCAATCAGCCCCAGCATTTT. Residues: CASSLEGASNQPQHF. Full variable domain (missing parts from reference TRBV5-1 and TRBJ1-5): KAGVTQTPRYLIKTRGQQVTLSCSPISGHRSVSWYQQTPGQGLQFLFEYFSETQRNKGNFPGRFSGRQFSNSRSEMNVSTLELGDSALYLCASSLEGASNQPQHFGDGTRLSIL.

This chain joins TRBV5-8 and TRBJ2-1; 11 bases agree with TRBD1. The germline V gene has CDR1 SGHTS and CDR2 YDEGEE. J lost 7 bases, V lost 4 bases, and 1 base had no gene match. This CDR3 is 13 amino acids long. The CDR3 DNA is TGTGCCAGCAGCGGGGACAGGGGGAATGAGCAGTTCTTC. Its translation is CASSGDRGNEQFF.

The genes are TRBV5-1 and TRBJ1-4; the match to TRBD1 covers 11 bases. This CDR3 is built from 15 residues. The V gene end was trimmed by 0 bases and the J gene end by 7 bases; junction bases not matched to a gene: 2. The germline gives CDR1 SGHRS, CDR2 YFSETQ. CDR3 sequence reads: CASSLVGTGGEKLFF. The CDR3 DNA is TGCGCCAGCAGCTTGGTCGGGACAGGGGGTGAAAAACTGTTTTTT.

As regards this clone: The sample carries other DNA sequences with the same CDR3. The chain is built from TRBV5-1 and TRBJ1-4; no reliable D call. V was clipped by 4 bases and J by 1 base, with 5 bases between them. Germline V gene sequence: CDR1 SGHRS, CDR2 YFSETQ. The CDR3 is 13 amino acids. The CDR3: CASSPGTNEKLFF. DNA of the CDR3: TGCGCCAGCAGCCCCGGAACTAATGAAAAACTGTTTTTT. Supplemented by reference TRBV5-1 and TRBJ1-4, the full variable domain reads KAGVTQTPRYLIKTRGQQVTLSCSPISGHRSVSWYQQTPGQGLQFLFEYFSETQRNKGNFPGRFSGRQFSNSRSEMNVSTLELGDSALYLCASSPGTNEKLFFGSGTQLSVL.

The genes are TRBV5-1 and TRBJ2-7, with 10 nucleotides matching TRBD1. Germline CDR1 and CDR2: SGHRS and YFSETQ. The ends lost 3 bases at V and 6 bases at J; junction bases unmatched: 12. The CDR3 extends over 16 amino acids. CDR3 nucleotides: TGCGCCAGCAGCTCCTCCGGGGGACAGGGGTTCGGCGAGCAGTACTTC. Protein: CASSSSGGQGFGEQYF. Full variable domain (outside the CDR3, taken from reference TRBV5-1 and TRBJ2-7): KAGVTQTPRYLIKTRGQQVTLSCSPISGHRSVSWYQQTPGQGLQFLFEYFSETQRNKGNFPGRFSGRQFSNSRSEMNVSTLELGDSALYLCASSSSGGQGFGEQYFGPGTRLTVT.

The rearrangement joins TRBV5-1 to TRBJ1-1; TRBD1 is a possible D gene (6 bases). The germline V and J ends were trimmed by 2 bases and 7 bases, with 12 bases remaining between them. CDR3 length: 13 amino acids. Germline V CDR1 and CDR2: SGHRS, YFSETQ. In DNA form, the CDR3 reads TGCGCCAGCAGCTTTAACCGACAGGATGAAGCTTTCTTT. This gives the protein CASSFNRQDEAFF.

The V gene is TRBV2, the J gene TRBJ1-2; tentative D call: TRBD1 (6 bases). CDR3 length: 13 residues. Germline CDR1 and CDR2: SNHLY and FYNNEI. The V end was cut by 5 bases, the J end by 5 bases, with 12 bases between. The CDR3 DNA follows: TGTGCCAGCAGTCCAGACAGGATTTATGGCTACACCTTC. It translates to CASSPDRIYGYTF.

This clone has only a few counts. The rearrangement links TRBV25-1 to TRBJ2-3; 8 bases line up with TRBD1. Germline CDR1 is MGHDK and CDR2 is SYGVNS. The CDR3 has 13 amino acids. Trimming at V came to 9 bases and at J to 0 bases, leaving 2 bases not matched to a gene. CDR3: CASRQGSTDTQYF. CDR3 nucleotides: TGTGCCAGTCGACAGGGGAGCACAGATACGCAGTATTTT.

V gene TRBV6-5 combines with J gene TRBJ1-4, with 7 bases identical to TRBD1. V lost 5 bases, J lost 6 bases, and 9 bases stayed unmatched. The CDR3 runs to 15 residues. The germline V gene has CDR1 MNHEY and CDR2 SVGAGI. The CDR3 spells CASSKQQGRHEKLFF. The CDR3 DNA reads as TGTGCCAGCAGTAAACAACAGGGGCGACATGAAAAACTGTTTTTT.

The gene calls are TRBV6-5 and TRBJ2-2; no clear D gene. Deletions cut 7 bases from V and 1 base from J, with 13 bases between. The CDR3 is 15 amino acids. CDR1 is MNHEY and CDR2 is SVGAGI in the germline V gene. CDR3 DNA sequence: TGTGCCAGCACCTTGACAAGCTTGAACACCGGGGAGCTGTTTTTT. The encoded protein is CASTLTSLNTGELFF.

This sequence joins TRBV5-6 and TRBJ1-1; D ambiguous. Germline V gene sequence: CDR1 SGHDT, CDR2 YYEEEE. Between the trimmed V and J ends, which lost 2 bases and 3 bases, there was a span of 5 bases. CDR3 length: 12 residues. The CDR3 region has the DNA TGTGCCAGCAGCTTTCCTTACACTGAAGCTTTCTTT. Its translation is CASSFPYTEAFF.

The chain uses TRBV5-1 and TRBJ2-1; D may be TRBD1 (6 bases). The V end lost 2 bases, the J end lost 3 bases, and 15 bases lay between the germline ends. Germline V gene sequence: CDR1 SGHRS, CDR2 YFSETQ. The length of the CDR3 is 16 residues. DNA of the CDR3: TGCGCCAGCAGCTTCTCGACAGGTGGGGACTACAATGAGCAGTTCTTC. It codes for CASSFSTGGDYNEQFF.

The chain couples TRBV4-1 to TRBJ2-3; D gene ambiguous. The germline CDR1 and CDR2 sequences are MGHRA and YSYEKL. There are 14 residues in the CDR3. V lost 6 bases to trimming and J lost 7 bases, with 17 bases between them. CDR3 coding DNA: TGCGCCAGCAGTCGAGACGACACTCCAAATACGCAGTATTTT. Amino acid sequence: CASSRDDTPNTQYF.

The rearrangement joins TRBV7-2 to TRBJ2-2, with unresolved D. The V gene's germline CDR1 is SGHTA and CDR2 FQGNSA. The CDR3 extends over 13 amino acids. The V gene lost 4 bases and the J gene lost 5 bases, with 8 bases spanning the gap. CDR3 in amino acids: CASSSRHTGELFF. The DNA for the CDR3 is TGTGCCAGCAGCTCCCGACATACCGGGGAGCTGTTTTTT.

The genes are TRBV20-1 and TRBJ2-7; no firm D call. The germline V and J ends were trimmed by 3 bases and 3 bases, with 6 bases remaining between them. CDR3 length equals 11 residues. Germline assignment: CDR1 DFQATT and CDR2 SNEGSKA (reference sequence). The CDR3 sequence is CSARTLYEQYF. The CDR3 DNA reads TGCAGTGCTAGGACTCTCTACGAGCAGTACTTC.